The TCR beta chain described here comes from a study of blood T cell repertoires in COVID-19. In the study overall: The United States, Italy and Spain were the sources of the acute and convalescent COVID-19 samples. PBMCs, B-cell-depleted T cells, or T cells provided the cDNA or gDNA that made up the material.

Germline V gives CDR1 LNHNV, CDR2 YYDKDF (reference sequence). The CDR3 length is 17 residues. V shed 1 base, J shed 5 bases, and the junction held 7 bases outside the gene matches. Original methodology: Quantification of nucleated cells was approximated via reference gene primer amplification. The protocol was immunoSEQ multiplex PCR, while the TCRdb copy is restricted to in-frame clones and leaves out a portion. The D gene and trimming were derived from the DNA, and the V and J assignments and clone size from that table. The table lists around 99,000 clones, over 75% of them singletons. Sequenced material: peripheral blood. The rearrangement joins TRBV15 to TRBJ2-5, with TRBD2 matching over 13 bases. The clonotype originates from a woman in her forties or fifties with acute or convalescent COVID-19. CDR3 DNA sequence: TGTGCCACCAGCAGAGGAGGGACTAGCGGGGTTGAGGAGACCCAGTACTTC. This gives the protein CATSRGGTSGVEETQYF.